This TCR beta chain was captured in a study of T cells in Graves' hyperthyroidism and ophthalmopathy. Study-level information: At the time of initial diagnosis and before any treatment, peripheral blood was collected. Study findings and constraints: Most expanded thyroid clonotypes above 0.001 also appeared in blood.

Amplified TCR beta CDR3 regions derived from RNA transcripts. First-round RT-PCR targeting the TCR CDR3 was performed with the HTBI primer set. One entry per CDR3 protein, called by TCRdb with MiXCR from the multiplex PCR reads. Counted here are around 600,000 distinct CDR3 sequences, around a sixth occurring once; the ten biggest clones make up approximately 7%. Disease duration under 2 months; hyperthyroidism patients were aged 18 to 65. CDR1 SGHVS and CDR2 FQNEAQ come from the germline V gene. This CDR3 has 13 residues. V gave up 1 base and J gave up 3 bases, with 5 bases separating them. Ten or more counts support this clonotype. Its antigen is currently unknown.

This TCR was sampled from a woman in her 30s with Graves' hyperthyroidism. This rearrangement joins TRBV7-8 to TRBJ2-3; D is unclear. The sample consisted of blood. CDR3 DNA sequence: TGTGCCAGCAGCTTAGAGATGACAGATACGCAGTATTTT. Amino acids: CASSLEMTDTQYF.